This entry features one TCR beta chain sequence. The data derive from a study of somatic mutations in cytotoxic T cells in rheumatoid arthritis. Profiling relied on immunoSEQ multiplex PCR, and the TCRdb table lists in-frame clones only, not all of them. The sample records approximately 11,000 clones, roughly 70% being singletons. This CDR3 has 16 amino acids. V trimming: 4 bases; J trimming: 3 bases; junction bases outside the gene matches: 6. Germline lookup yields CDR1 SEHNR and CDR2 FQNEAQ (reference sequence). Sequenced input: CD8+ T cells sorted from blood. The chain carries TRBV7-9 and TRBJ2-2; 9 bases are a match to TRBD1. This receptor was identified in a woman between 40 and 55 years old in good health. This CDR3 is CASSYRQGGDTGELFF. DNA for the CDR3: TGTGCCAGCAGCTACCGACAGGGGGGAGACACCGGGGAGCTGTTTTTT.